The 19 T cell receptor beta chains presented below share a single source sample, sequenced in a study of T cells after yellow fever vaccination. From the 5' RACE reads, TCRdb called clonotypes with MiXCR, one entry per CDR3 protein. The repertoire has some 390,000 distinct CDR3 sequences, 6% to 8% of them found once; the top ten carry approximately 16%. The sequencing used PBMCs, collected 5 days after the yellow fever booster vaccination. The receptors originated from a man aged 30 to 39 who received the YFV17D yellow fever vaccine.

The rearrangement uses TRBV24-1 and TRBJ2-5, with D possibly being TRBD1 or TRBD2 (5 bases each). V lost 4 bases and J 5 bases, leaving 16 bases between the germline ends. The CDR3 is 15 amino acids. Germline V gene lookup returns CDR1 KGHDR and CDR2 SFDVKD. This chain's CDR3 is CATSEPGLTEETQYF. In DNA form, the CDR3 reads TGTGCCACCAGTGAGCCGGGGCTAACCGAGGAGACCCAGTACTTC.

This sequence joins TRBV20-1 and TRBJ2-1, with D possibly being TRBD2 (5 bases). Per germline, CDR1 DFQATT and CDR2 SNEGSKA (reference sequence). Trimming took off 6 bases at V and 7 bases at J, with 10 bases between the two ends. This CDR3 is 11 amino acids long. CDR3 amino acids: CSAERWNEQFF. The DNA of the CDR3 is TGCAGTGCCGAGCGGTGGAATGAGCAGTTCTTC.

At least ten counts were recorded for this clonotype. The chain uses TRBV28 and TRBJ2-1; D gene unclear. The CDR3 is made up of 13 amino acids. CDR1 is MDHEN, CDR2 SYDVKM, per germline. The V end lost 6 bases, the J end lost 10 bases, and 16 bases lay between the germline ends. CDR3 coding DNA: TGTGCCAGCAGATCCGGCCAAGGTGGAGAGCAGTTCTTC. As protein: CASRSGQGGEQFF.

The gene calls are TRBV7-9 and TRBJ2-7; a weak D match, TRBD2 (5 bases). Between the trimmed V and J ends, which lost 1 base and 2 bases, there was a span of 15 bases. This CDR3 has 16 residues. Germline V gene data show CDR1 as SEHNR and CDR2 as FQNEAQ (reference sequence). CDR3 sequence: CASSLVEVRKPYEQYF. The CDR3 region has the DNA TGTGCCAGCAGCTTAGTGGAGGTTCGGAAACCCTACGAGCAGTACTTC.

This clonotype came up many times. In DNA form, the CDR3 reads TGCAGCATTGTGGGTACCTCCTACGAGCAGTACTTC. Translation: CSIVGTSYEQYF. The V and J genes are TRBV29-1 and TRBJ2-7, with unresolved D. Trimming cost V 8 bases and J 0 bases, with 11 bases left between them. This CDR3 spans 12 amino acids. Per germline, CDR1 SQVTM and CDR2 ANQGSEA.

The chain couples TRBV24-1 to TRBJ2-2; D is perhaps TRBD1 (6 bases). The length of the CDR3 is 16 residues. Trimming stripped 5 bases from V and 4 bases from J, with 16 bases between. Germline loops: CDR1 KGHDR, CDR2 SFDVKD. In DNA form, the CDR3 reads TGTGCCACCAGTGCCCCCACAGGGAAAGGCACCGGGGAGCTGTTTTTT. Protein product: CATSAPTGKGTGELFF.

Notes on this clonotype: A read error is possible here, since a much larger clone lies one base away. This sequence joins TRBV12-3 or TRBV12-4 and TRBJ2-4; D gene ambiguous. V gave up 5 bases and J gave up 6 bases, with 11 bases separating them. The CDR3 length is 13 residues. Here the CDR3 reads CASSPQYRNIQYF. The CDR3 DNA reads as TGTGCCAGCAGTCCGCAGTATAGAAACATTCAGTACTTC.

This clonotype was found many times. J is TRBJ2-5 and V is TRBV7-9; 7 positions match TRBD1. Trimming cost V 1 base and J 4 bases; bases outside gene matches: 6. Per germline, CDR1 SEHNR and CDR2 FQNEAQ (reference sequence). The CDR3 loop spans 15 amino acids. Here the CDR3 DNA reads TGTGCCAGCAGCTTAGAGACAGGGCGTGGAGAGACCCAGTACTTC. It specifies CASSLETGRGETQYF.

This clonotype was detected ten times or more. The gene calls are TRBV12-3 or TRBV12-4 and TRBJ2-7, with D possibly being TRBD1 (7 bases). The ends were cut back, 5 bases at V and 6 bases at J, with 17 bases in the middle. The length of the CDR3 is 14 residues. CDR3 in DNA: TGTGCCAGCAGTCCCGGGGGACAGCTTGGCGAGCAGTACTTC. This translates into CASSPGGQLGEQYF.

This clonotype occurred many times. The chain combines TRBV12-3 or TRBV12-4 with TRBJ1-3, with TRBD1 matching 8 bases. The CDR3 covers 15 residues. Unmatched junction bases numbered 6, after V lost 7 bases and J lost 1 base. The CDR3 loop is CASTSQGVSGNTIYF. DNA of the CDR3: TGTGCCAGCACCTCACAGGGGGTGTCTGGAAACACCATATATTTT.

Many counts were recorded for this clonotype. The chain has TRBV5-1 and TRBJ2-2; D tentatively reads TRBD1 or TRBD2 (5 bases each). From germline, CDR1 is SGHRS and CDR2 YFSETQ. The CDR3 spans 16 residues. The V and J ends lost 5 bases and 3 bases respectively, with 17 bases between them. The DNA for the CDR3 is TGCGCCAGCAGTGAGGGGACCCCACCGGACACCGGGGAGCTGTTTTTT. It translates to CASSEGTPPDTGELFF.

V usage is TRBV13 and J usage is TRBJ2-5; D is ambiguous. Per germline, CDR1 PRHDT and CDR2 FYEKMQ (reference sequence). The germline V and J ends were trimmed by 4 bases and 6 bases, with 9 bases remaining between them. CDR3 length equals 12 residues. CDR3 coding DNA: TGTGCCAGCAGCTACGGGCCAAAGACCCAGTACTTC. It translates to CASSYGPKTQYF. Together with reference TRBV13 and TRBJ2-5, the CDR3 gives the full variable domain: AAGVIQSPRHLIKEKRETATLKCYPIPRHDTVYWYQQGPGQDPQFLISFYEKMQSDKGSIPDRFSAQQFSDYHSELNMSSLELGDSALYFCASSYGPKTQYFGPGTRLLVL.

This chain joins TRBV6-1 and TRBJ2-1, with TRBD2 matching over 9 bases. The CDR3 is 17 residues long. V was clipped by 5 bases and J by 4 bases; unmatched bases: 12. CDR1 MNHNS and CDR2 SASEGT come from the germline V gene. The CDR3 sequence: CASSLGMSSGGYNEQFF. CDR3 bases: TGTGCCAGCAGTCTGGGTATGAGTAGCGGGGGATACAATGAGCAGTTCTTC.

In this sample, this clonotype turned up many times. The CDR3 sequence: CASISGQSIHEQYF. In nucleotides, the CDR3 is TGTGCCAGCATCTCGGGACAGTCGATACACGAGCAGTACTTC. The chain employs TRBV28 and TRBJ2-7, with 7 bases lining up with TRBD1. This CDR3 is 14 amino acids long. The J segment lost 5 bases and the V segment lost 7 bases, leaving 11 bases of the junction unmatched. CDR1 is MDHEN, CDR2 SYDVKM, per germline.

This clonotype came up many times. The V and J genes are TRBV5-1 and TRBJ2-7; 7 positions match TRBD2. J gave up 2 bases and V 2 bases, and 4 bases lay outside the gene matches. The CDR3 spans 14 residues. Germline V gene lookup returns CDR1 SGHRS and CDR2 YFSETQ. This CDR3 reads CASSFSGGTYEQYF. CDR3 nucleotide sequence: TGCGCCAGCAGCTTCTCCGGGGGGACCTACGAGCAGTACTTC.

V usage is TRBV7-9 and J usage is TRBJ2-3; D is uncertain. Trimming shortened V by 0 bases and J by 2 bases, and 9 bases separated the two germline ends. Germline V lookup: CDR1 SEHNR, CDR2 FQNEAQ (reference sequence). The CDR3 loop spans 15 amino acids. The CDR3 loop reads CASSLAETVTDTQYF. CDR3 nucleotides: TGTGCCAGCAGCTTAGCGGAAACGGTCACAGATACGCAGTATTTT.

This clonotype showed up just a few times. The J gene is TRBJ1-5, the V gene TRBV27; D may be TRBD1 (6 bases). V gave up 2 bases and J gave up 0 bases, with 11 bases separating them. This CDR3 has 16 residues. The germline gives CDR1 MNHEY, CDR2 SMNVEV (reference sequence). CDR3 coding DNA: TGTGCCAGCAGTTTAGGACAGCTTAATAGCAATCAGCCCCAGCATTTT. This sequence encodes CASSLGQLNSNQPQHF.

In this sample, this clonotype turned up a few times. CDR3: CASIHWAGLTMNTEAFF. The DNA of the CDR3 is TGTGCCAGCATCCACTGGGCAGGCCTAACCATGAACACTGAAGCTTTCTTT. V usage is TRBV28 and J usage is TRBJ1-1; D unclear. Trimming removed 7 bases from V and 0 bases from J, with 21 bases in between. The germline CDR1 and CDR2 sequences are MDHEN and SYDVKM. The CDR3 loop spans 17 amino acids.

This clonotype was counted at least ten times. The J gene is TRBJ1-2, the V gene TRBV20-1; D is unresolved. Looked up from germline, CDR1 is DFQATT and CDR2 is SNEGSKA (reference sequence). The ends were cut back, 4 bases at V and 4 bases at J, with 16 bases in the middle. The CDR3 runs 14 residues. In DNA, the CDR3 is TGCAGTGCTACACTATTGGGCGGAACCTATGGCTACACCTTC. Translating gives CSATLLGGTYGYTF.